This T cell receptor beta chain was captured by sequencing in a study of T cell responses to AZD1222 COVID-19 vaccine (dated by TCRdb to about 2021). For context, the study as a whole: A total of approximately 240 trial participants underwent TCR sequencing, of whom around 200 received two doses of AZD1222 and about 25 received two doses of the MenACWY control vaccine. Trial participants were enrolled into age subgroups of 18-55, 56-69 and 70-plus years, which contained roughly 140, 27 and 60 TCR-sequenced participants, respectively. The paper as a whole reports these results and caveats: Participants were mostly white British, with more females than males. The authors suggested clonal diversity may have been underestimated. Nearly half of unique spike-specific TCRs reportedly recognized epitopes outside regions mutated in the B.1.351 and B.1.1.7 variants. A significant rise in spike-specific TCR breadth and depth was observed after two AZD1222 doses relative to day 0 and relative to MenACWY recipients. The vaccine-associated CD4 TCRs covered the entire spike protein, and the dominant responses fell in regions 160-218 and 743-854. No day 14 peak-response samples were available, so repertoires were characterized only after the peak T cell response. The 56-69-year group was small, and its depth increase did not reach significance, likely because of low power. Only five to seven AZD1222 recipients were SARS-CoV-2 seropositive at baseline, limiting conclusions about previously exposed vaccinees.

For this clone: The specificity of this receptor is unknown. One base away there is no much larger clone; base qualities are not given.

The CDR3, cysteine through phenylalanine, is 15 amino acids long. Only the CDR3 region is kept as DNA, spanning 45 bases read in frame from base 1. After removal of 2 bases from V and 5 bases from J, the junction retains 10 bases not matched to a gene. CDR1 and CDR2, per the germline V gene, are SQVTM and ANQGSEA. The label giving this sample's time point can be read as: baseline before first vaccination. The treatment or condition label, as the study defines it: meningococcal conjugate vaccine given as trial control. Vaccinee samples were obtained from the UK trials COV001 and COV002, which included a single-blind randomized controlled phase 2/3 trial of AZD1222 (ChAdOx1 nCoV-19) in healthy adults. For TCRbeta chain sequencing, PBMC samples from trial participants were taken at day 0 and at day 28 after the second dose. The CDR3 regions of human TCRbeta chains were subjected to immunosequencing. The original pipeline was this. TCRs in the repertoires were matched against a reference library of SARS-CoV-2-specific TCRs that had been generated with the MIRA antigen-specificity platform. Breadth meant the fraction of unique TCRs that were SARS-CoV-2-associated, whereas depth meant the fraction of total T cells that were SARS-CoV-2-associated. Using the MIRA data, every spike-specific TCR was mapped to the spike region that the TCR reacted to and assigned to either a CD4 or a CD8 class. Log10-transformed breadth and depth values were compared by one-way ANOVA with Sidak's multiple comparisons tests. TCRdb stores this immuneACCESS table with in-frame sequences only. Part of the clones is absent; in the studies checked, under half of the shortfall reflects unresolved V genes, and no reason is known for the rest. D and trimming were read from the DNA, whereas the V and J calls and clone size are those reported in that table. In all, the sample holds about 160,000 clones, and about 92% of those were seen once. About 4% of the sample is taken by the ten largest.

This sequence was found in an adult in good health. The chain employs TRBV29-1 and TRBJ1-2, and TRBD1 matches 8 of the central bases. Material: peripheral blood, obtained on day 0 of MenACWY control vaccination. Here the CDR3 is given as CSVEQLGTGKYGYTF. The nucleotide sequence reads TGCAGCGTTGAACAGCTCGGGACAGGAAAGTATGGCTACACCTTC.